The 30 T cell receptor beta chains presented below share a single source sample, sequenced in a study of shared T cell receptors in the human thymus. This table comes from immunoSEQ multiplex PCR, and its TCRdb copy is limited to in-frame clones, with some not included. The repertoire consists of more than 550,000 clones, with roughly 88% occurring once and the leading ten covering 0.008% to 0.011%. In addition, the sample was reused for a study of human thymus T cells.

Source material: thymocytes. These receptors all come from a girl in the first two years of life with a congenital heart defect.

The genes are TRBV7-4 and TRBJ1-1, with D possibly being TRBD1 (6 bases). The V gene lost 2 bases and the J gene lost 2 bases, with 15 bases spanning the gap. CDR1 and CDR2 from the germline V gene are SGHVT and SQSDAQ. The CDR3 is made up of 16 amino acids. The CDR3 DNA reads as TGTGCCAGCAGCTTACGGACAGATAGAGCTAACACTGAAGCTTTCTTT. Translating it yields CASSLRTDRANTEAFF. Full variable domain (rest looked up from reference TRBV7-4 and TRBJ1-1): GAGVSQSPRYKVAKRGRDVALRCDSISGHVTLYWYRQTLGQGSEVLTYSQSDAQRDKSGRPSGRFSAERPERSVSTLKIQRTEQGDSAVYLCASSLRTDRANTEAFFGQGTRLTVV.

The chain recombines TRBV10-3 with TRBJ2-2; D unclear. V lost 1 base and J 3 bases, leaving 6 bases between the germline ends. CDR3 size: 14 residues. Germline V gene sequence: CDR1 ENHRY, CDR2 SYGVKD. For the CDR3, the DNA is TGTGCCATCAGTGAGTGGGCCTACACCGGGGAGCTGTTTTTT. It specifies CAISEWAYTGELFF.

The gene calls are TRBV7-7 and TRBJ2-7; D is uncertain. Germline V gene data show CDR1 as SSHAT and CDR2 as FNYEAQ (reference sequence). The CDR3 has 14 amino acids. CDR3 sequence reads: CATSAPPVLHEQYF. In DNA form, the CDR3 reads TGTGCTACCTCCGCCCCCCCCGTACTCCACGAGCAGTACTTC.

The chain has TRBV12-5 and TRBJ1-2, with a weak D call TRBD1 (6 bases). The V and J ends lost 0 bases and 4 bases respectively, with 15 bases between them. The CDR3 loop spans 16 amino acids. Germline V lookup: CDR1 LGHNT, CDR2 FRNRAP. The CDR3 loop reads CASGLVGGGLIYGYTF. The CDR3 DNA reads as TGTGCTAGTGGTTTGGTAGGGGGGGGGCTCATCTATGGCTACACCTTC.

V gene TRBV7-6 combines with J gene TRBJ2-7, with D possibly TRBD1 on 6 matching bases. The CDR3 is 12 residues long. CDR1 SGHVS and CDR2 FNYEAQ come from the germline V gene. Trimming took 5 bases from V and 5 from J, leaving 10 bases between them. The CDR3 reads CASSVQGHEQYF. For the CDR3, the DNA is TGTGCCAGCAGCGTACAGGGACACGAGCAGTACTTC.

The rearrangement links TRBV18 to TRBJ1-2; D remains ambiguous. In germline, CDR1 is KGHSH, CDR2 LQKENI. CDR3 length: 15 residues. Trimming removed 3 bases from V and 13 bases from J, with 24 bases in between. The CDR3 region is CASSPPPKMTPRSTF. CDR3 coding DNA: TGTGCCAGCTCACCGCCTCCTAAAATGACTCCTAGGTCCACCTTC.

The gene calls are TRBV11-2 and TRBJ2-7; D is undetermined. The V gene's germline CDR1 is SGHAT and CDR2 FQNNGV. V lost 2 bases and J lost 3, with 26 bases in between. This CDR3 spans 19 amino acids. This chain's CDR3 is CASSLYPLTLERSFYEQYF. The CDR3 DNA is TGTGCCAGCAGCTTATATCCATTAACTCTAGAGCGTAGCTTCTACGAGCAGTACTTC. Combining the CDR3 with reference TRBV11-2 and TRBJ2-7 gives the whole variable domain EAGVAQSPRYKIIEKRQSVAFWCNPISGHATLYWYQQILGQGPKLLIQFQNNGVVDDSQLPKDRFSAERLKGVDSTLKIQPAKLEDSAVYLCASSLYPLTLERSFYEQYFGPGTRLTVT.

The gene calls are TRBV7-2 and TRBJ1-5; 7 nucleotides match TRBD1. The length of the CDR3 is 15 residues. V was pared by 5 bases and J by 5 bases, with 9 bases of the junction left unmatched. Germline values: CDR1 SGHTA, CDR2 FQGNSA. The CDR3 loop reads CASSPDRSVYQPQHF. The CDR3 coding sequence is TGTGCCAGCAGCCCGGACAGGTCGGTTTATCAGCCCCAGCATTTT.

V usage is TRBV19 and J usage is TRBJ1-3; 7 bases fit TRBD1. The CDR3 totals 15 residues. The V gene end was trimmed by 8 bases and the J gene end by 8 bases; junction bases not matched to a gene: 15. Germline V gene data show CDR1 as LNHDA and CDR2 as SQIVND (reference sequence). The CDR3 DNA reads TGTGCCAGTGCCTTACGGGACAGCCCCGAGGACACCATATATTTT. Translated, it gives CASALRDSPEDTIYF.

The chain is built from TRBV7-9 and TRBJ1-2, with TRBD1 matching 12 bases. The CDR3 sequence is 17 residues long. Germline CDR1 reads SEHNR; CDR2 reads FQNEAQ (reference sequence). Unmatched junction bases numbered 7, after V lost 2 bases and J lost 3 bases. The CDR3 region is CASSLLGQGARYYGYTF. Written as DNA, the CDR3 is TGTGCCAGCAGCTTATTGGGACAGGGGGCGAGGTACTATGGCTACACCTTC.

The rearrangement uses TRBV19 and TRBJ1-5, with D perhaps TRBD1 (6 bases). Germline lookup yields CDR1 LNHDA and CDR2 SQIVND (reference sequence). The CDR3 covers 16 residues. The V gene lost 6 bases and the J gene lost 3 bases, with 18 bases spanning the gap. The CDR3 region has the DNA TGTGCCAGTAGGGTGACACCTACAGGGATCAATCAGCCCCAGCATTTT. It specifies CASRVTPTGINQPQHF.

The gene calls are TRBV7-9 and TRBJ2-3; D is unresolved. The germline V and J ends were trimmed by 2 bases and 0 bases, with 9 bases remaining between them. The CDR3 sequence is 15 residues long. Germline-derived CDR1 and CDR2 are SEHNR and FQNEAQ (reference sequence). The CDR3 bases are TGTGCCAGCAGCTTAAGGCAGGAAAGCACAGATACGCAGTATTTT. As protein: CASSLRQESTDTQYF.

The chain is built from TRBV6-5 and TRBJ2-7, with TRBD1 matching over 9 bases. CDR3 length equals 16 residues. From germline, CDR1 is MNHEY and CDR2 SVGAGI. Losses at the gene ends were 0 bases for V and 4 bases for J; bases not matched to a gene: 7. CDR3 DNA sequence: TGTGCCAGCAGTTACTCAGGGACAGGGCCTTCTTACGAGCAGTACTTC. Its protein is CASSYSGTGPSYEQYF.

The chain uses TRBV9 and TRBJ1-3; TRBD1 matches at 9 bases. The V gene's germline CDR1 is SGDLS and CDR2 YYNGEE. J gave up 4 bases and V 3 bases, and 8 bases lay outside the gene matches. The CDR3 runs to 16 residues. In DNA form, the CDR3 reads TGTGCCAGCAGCGCTCCGGGACAGGGATCAGGAAACACCATATATTTT. It specifies CASSAPGQGSGNTIYF.

The table lists this clone with a few counts. The rearrangement links TRBV15 to TRBJ1-1; 10 bases are shared with TRBD1. V was clipped by 5 bases and J by 1 base; unmatched bases: 13. The CDR3 spans 18 residues. Germline loops: CDR1 LNHNV, CDR2 YYDKDF (reference sequence). Written as DNA, the CDR3 is TGTGCCACCAGCTCCGTCCAGGGACAGGGGATTAAGAACACTGAAGCTTTCTTT. This sequence encodes CATSSVQGQGIKNTEAFF.

The CDR3 loop reads CASTRRSGQGTTF. The CDR3 nucleotides are TGTGCCAGCACCCGGCGGTCAGGACAGGGGACCACCTTC. The chain carries TRBV9 and TRBJ1-2, with 9 bases lining up with TRBD1. The CDR3 is made up of 13 amino acids. Germline loops: CDR1 SGDLS, CDR2 YYNGEE. V lost 6 bases, J lost 13 bases, and 13 bases stayed unmatched.

The rearrangement links TRBV7-4 to TRBJ2-5; a possible D gene is TRBD1 (8 bases). Looked up from germline, CDR1 is SGHVT and CDR2 is SQSDAQ. The V and J ends lost 6 bases and 2 bases respectively, with 25 bases between them. This CDR3 contains 18 residues. CDR3 nucleotides: TGTGCCAGCAGGCCTAAAAGCGGGGCCAGGGGGCTACAAGAGACCCAGTACTTC. It translates to CASRPKSGARGLQETQYF. Variable domain in full (rest from reference TRBV7-4 and TRBJ2-5): GAGVSQSPRYKVAKRGRDVALRCDSISGHVTLYWYRQTLGQGSEVLTYSQSDAQRDKSGRPSGRFSAERPERSVSTLKIQRTEQGDSAVYLCASRPKSGARGLQETQYFGPGTRLLVL.

This chain uses TRBV14 with TRBJ1-3; the D gene is possibly TRBD1 (6 bases). Germline V gene data show CDR1 as SGHDN and CDR2 as FVKESK. The CDR3 has 16 amino acids. V was shortened by 3 bases and J by 2 bases, with 14 bases between the two germline ends. This chain's CDR3 is CASSQGRGGTGNTIYF. The CDR3 nucleotides read TGTGCCAGCAGCCAGGGGAGGGGGGGCACTGGAAACACCATATATTTT.

This rearrangement joins TRBV9 to TRBJ2-2, with TRBD1 matching over 7 bases. The CDR3 is 15 residues long. The V gene end was trimmed by 1 base and the J gene end by 0 bases; junction bases not matched to a gene: 0. Germline V gene sequence: CDR1 SGDLS, CDR2 YYNGEE. The CDR3 DNA sequence: TGTGCCAGCAGCGTAACAGGGGCGAACACCGGGGAGCTGTTTTTT. Translated: CASSVTGANTGELFF.

The gene calls are TRBV5-1 and TRBJ1-1, with a tentative D call TRBD1 (5 bases). Between the trimmed V and J ends, which lost 6 bases and 1 base, there was a span of 34 bases. Germline V CDR1 and CDR2: SGHRS, YFSETQ. The CDR3 has 21 residues. CDR3 sequence: CASMSHSPNRGRKGKNTEAFF. The CDR3 region has the DNA TGCGCCAGCATGTCTCACAGCCCCAACCGGGGGAGAAAGGGGAAGAACACTGAAGCTTTCTTT.

V usage is TRBV7-8 and J usage is TRBJ1-2; TRBD1 is a possible D gene (5 bases). V was clipped by 2 bases and J by 4 bases, with 11 bases between them. Germline CDR1 and CDR2: SGHVS and FQNEAQ. The length of the CDR3 is 14 residues. In nucleotides, the CDR3 is TGTGCCAGCAGCTTATCCGCAGGGTCCTATGGCTACACCTTC. Translating gives CASSLSAGSYGYTF.

The J gene is TRBJ1-1, the V gene TRBV4-2, with TRBD1 identical over 8 bases. CDR1 and CDR2 (germline): LGHNA, YNFKEQ. V shed 6 bases and J 4 bases; nucleotides not matched to a gene: 7. The CDR3 has 14 residues. The CDR3 spells CASRPGGFGTEAFF. The CDR3 nucleotides read TGTGCCAGCAGACCAGGGGGCTTTGGCACTGAAGCTTTCTTT.

This clone was detected once. This sequence joins TRBV5-1 and TRBJ2-7; 9 nucleotides line up with TRBD1. This CDR3 has 19 amino acids. The junction had 15 bases not matched to a gene; V was cut back by 0 bases and J by 2 bases. Looked up from germline, CDR1 is SGHRS and CDR2 is YFSETQ. CDR3 sequence: CASSLGGTGQTQKAYEQYF. The DNA for the CDR3 is TGCGCCAGCAGCTTGGGGGGGACAGGGCAAACCCAAAAAGCCTACGAGCAGTACTTC.

The rearrangement links TRBV2 to TRBJ2-2; 10 bases match TRBD2. Germline CDR1 is SNHLY and CDR2 is FYNNEI. The J segment lost 5 bases and the V segment lost 9 bases, leaving 15 bases of the junction unmatched. This CDR3 has 17 residues. The CDR3 spells CASTSGVLQVGTGELFF. CDR3 DNA sequence: TGTGCCAGTACTAGCGGGGTTTTACAAGTCGGGACCGGGGAGCTGTTTTTT.

This chain links TRBV27 with TRBJ1-6, with a weak D call TRBD1 (5 bases). The germline CDR1 and CDR2 sequences are MNHEY and SMNVEV (reference sequence). The V end lost 7 bases, the J end lost 10 bases, and 20 bases lay between the germline ends. The CDR3 is made up of 15 amino acids. CDR3 sequence: CASTRSGIPGSPLHF. As DNA, the CDR3 is TGTGCCAGCACCCGTTCAGGGATCCCAGGATCACCCCTCCACTTT.

This clone appeared a few times. The chain uses TRBV28 and TRBJ2-7, with D hard to call. V was pared by 7 bases and J by 0 bases, with 22 bases between. CDR3 size: 17 residues. Germline V CDR1 and CDR2: MDHEN, SYDVKM. The CDR3 region has the DNA TGTGCCAGCATTAAAAAAAGATCCCGCAAGAGCTCCTACGAGCAGTACTTC. The encoded protein is CASIKKRSRKSSYEQYF. Full variable domain (outside the CDR3, taken from reference TRBV28 and TRBJ2-7): DVKVTQSSRYLVKRTGEKVFLECVQDMDHENMFWYRQDPGLGLRLIYFSYDVKMKEKGDIPEGYSVSREKKERFSLILESASTNQTSMYLCASIKKRSRKSSYEQYFGPGTRLTVT.

The chain employs TRBV7-3 and TRBJ2-1, with 10 bases that match TRBD2. This CDR3 is 14 amino acids long. The germline gives CDR1 SGHTA, CDR2 FQGTGA. V lost 5 bases to trimming and J lost 5 bases; unmatched junction nucleotides: 3. The CDR3 DNA reads as TGTGCCAGCAGCGGGACTAGCGACAACAATGAGCAGTTCTTC. This translates into CASSGTSDNNEQFF.

The chain uses TRBV19 and TRBJ1-5; 9 nucleotides match TRBD1. The length of the CDR3 is 14 residues. J was trimmed by 8 bases and V by 3 bases; bases with no gene match: 5. The germline V gene encodes CDR1 LNHDA and CDR2 SQIVND (reference sequence). CDR3 sequence (DNA): TGTGCCAGTAGTATCGGGACAGGGAGGAAGCCCCAGCATTTT. Translated: CASSIGTGRKPQHF.

The V call is TRBV6-9, the J call TRBJ1-2; D might be TRBD1 (5 bases). The CDR3 length is 15 residues. Germline values: CDR1 MNHGY, CDR2 SVAAGI. Trimming cost V 3 bases and J 4 bases, with 15 bases left between them. CDR3 DNA: TGTGCCAGCAGTTACTCCGACGGCAGGGCCTATGGCTACACCTTC. Residues: CASSYSDGRAYGYTF.

CDR3 loop: CASSTPSGEQYF. The CDR3 nucleotides are TGTGCCAGCAGCACCCCATCGGGCGAGCAGTACTTC. J is TRBJ2-7 and V is TRBV11-2, with D unclear. Trimming left V 5 bases short and J 6 bases short, with 11 bases between. This CDR3 has 12 amino acids. CDR1 is SGHAT and CDR2 is FQNNGV in the germline V gene.